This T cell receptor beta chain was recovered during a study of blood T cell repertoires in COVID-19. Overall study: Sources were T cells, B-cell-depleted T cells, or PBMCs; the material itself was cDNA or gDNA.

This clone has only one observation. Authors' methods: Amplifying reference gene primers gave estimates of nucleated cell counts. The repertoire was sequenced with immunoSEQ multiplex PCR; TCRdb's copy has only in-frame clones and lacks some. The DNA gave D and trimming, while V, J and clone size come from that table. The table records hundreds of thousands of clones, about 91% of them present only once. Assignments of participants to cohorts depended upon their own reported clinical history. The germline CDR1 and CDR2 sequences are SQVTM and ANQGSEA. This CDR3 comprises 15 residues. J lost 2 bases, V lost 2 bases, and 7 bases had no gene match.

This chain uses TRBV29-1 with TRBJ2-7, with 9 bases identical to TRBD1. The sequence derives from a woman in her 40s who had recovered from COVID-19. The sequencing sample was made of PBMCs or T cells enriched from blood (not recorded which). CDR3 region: CSVELQGAAAYEQYF. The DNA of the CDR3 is TGCAGCGTTGAATTACAGGGGGCTGCAGCCTACGAGCAGTACTTC.